This T cell receptor beta chain was recorded in a study of regulatory T cells in long-lasting Graves disease. Notes on the study in general: The study found TRBV28, TRBJ1-2 and TRBJ2-5 favored in persistent disease. Among persistent patients, a larger number of public clonotypes were shared (about 3,000) than among newly diagnosed patients (roughly 1,000).

Time point reported: persistent/refractory GD, antithyroid drugs over 5 years with positive TRAb. Extracted PBMC RNA gave rise to the TCR library. From an endocrinology department in Xi'an, China, came the patients. With EDTA tubes as the receptacles, about 10 milliliters of peripheral blood were drawn. This clonotype was counted between two and nine times. Its target is not known. The CDR3 has 14 amino acids. In germline, CDR1 is SQVTM, CDR2 ANQGSEA. Trimming stripped 2 bases from V and 1 base from J, with 11 bases between. Investigators prepared the TCR beta libraries by applying iRepertoire HTBI primers and Arm-PCR of CDR3 regions. TCRdb redid the calling of the multiplex PCR reads with MiXCR, one entry per CDR3 protein. Among 700,000 or so distinct CDR3 sequences listed, 25% to 35% were seen once.

The J gene is TRBJ1-1, the V gene TRBV29-1; D is uncertain. The sample in question was peripheral blood mononuclear cells (PBMCs), obtained when the disease was refractory, from a patient treated with antithyroid drugs. The TCR comes from a female donor with Graves disease. CDR3 sequence (DNA): TGCAGCGTTGAACCGCCCTTGGGGAACACTGAAGCTTTCTTT. The encoded protein is CSVEPPLGNTEAFF.